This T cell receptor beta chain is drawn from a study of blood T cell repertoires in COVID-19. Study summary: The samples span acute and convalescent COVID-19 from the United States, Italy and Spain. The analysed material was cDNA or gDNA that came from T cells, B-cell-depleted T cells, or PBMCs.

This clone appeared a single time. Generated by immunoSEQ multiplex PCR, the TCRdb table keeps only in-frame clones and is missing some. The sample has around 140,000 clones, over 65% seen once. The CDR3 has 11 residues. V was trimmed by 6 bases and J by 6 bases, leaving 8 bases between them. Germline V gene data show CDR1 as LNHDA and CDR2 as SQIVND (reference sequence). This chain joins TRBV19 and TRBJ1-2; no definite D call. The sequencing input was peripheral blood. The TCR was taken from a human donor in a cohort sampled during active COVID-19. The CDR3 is CASSPSHGYTF. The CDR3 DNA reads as TGTGCCAGTAGCCCCTCCCATGGCTACACCTTC.